This T cell receptor (beta chain) was found in a study of cytomegalovirus exposure and HLA in healthy donors. Overall study findings and caveats: Reports described diagnosis of cytomegalovirus status by the classifier as highly specific and sensitive.

These donors were members of the roughly 130-subject validation cohort, a group separate from the roughly 670-subject first cohort. Data came from immunoSEQ multiplex PCR; TCRdb stores just in-frame clones and leaves some out. The sample shows some 240,000 clones, around four fifths of them seen only once. As regards this clone: The antigen is undetermined.

This CDR3 contains 13 residues. Looked up from germline, CDR1 is SNHLY and CDR2 is FYNNEI. Trimming shortened V by 6 bases and J by 8 bases, and 13 bases separated the two germline ends. Specimen: PBMCs. The chain is built from TRBV2 and TRBJ2-2, with D perhaps matching TRBD1 or TRBD2 (5 bases each). This clonotype was sampled from a woman in her late teens or twenties in good health and CMV-seronegative. DNA for the CDR3: TGTGCCAGCAGAAGGGACGGCGGGGGGGAGCTGTTTTTT. Its protein product is CASRRDGGGELFF.